These 18 T cell receptor beta chains share one sample of origin, sequenced in a study of identical twins. TCRdb analysed the 5' RACE reads with MiXCR anew, one entry per CDR3 protein. Among fewer than 900,000 distinct CDR3 sequences, around 20% were seen once, and the ten largest hold roughly 4.3%. These data were also filed under a second study, of T cells expressing NK-cell markers.

The sample was PBMCs. All receptors derive from a woman under 30 in good health.

This clonotype was detected only a few times. This chain connects TRBV9 to TRBJ2-7, with 11 bases that match TRBD1. Trimming took 3 bases from V and 7 from J; bases not matched to a gene: 6. The CDR3 loop spans 14 amino acids. Germline V gene data show CDR1 as SGDLS and CDR2 as YYNGEE. The CDR3 loop reads CASSAGQGAMEQYF. CDR3 nucleotide sequence: TGTGCCAGCAGCGCCGGACAGGGGGCGATGGAGCAGTACTTC.

The rearrangement joins TRBV5-1 to TRBJ2-7; 7 bases align to TRBD1. The V and J ends lost 3 bases and 4 bases, in that order; junction bases with no gene match: 7. The CDR3 consists of 14 residues. Germline CDR1 SGHRS, CDR2 YFSETQ. CDR3 nucleotide sequence: TGCGCCAGCAGCTCCACCCGGGACAGTTACGAGCAGTACTTC. Amino acids: CASSSTRDSYEQYF.

This clonotype has more than one count but fewer than ten. V gene TRBV29-1 combines with J gene TRBJ2-1; D is perhaps TRBD2 (6 bases). Between the trimmed V and J ends, which lost 4 bases and 6 bases, there was a span of 10 bases. The V gene's germline CDR1 is SQVTM and CDR2 ANQGSEA. The CDR3 covers 12 residues. This CDR3 reads CSVGLAINEQFF. As DNA, the CDR3 is TGCAGCGTTGGGCTAGCGATCAATGAGCAGTTCTTC.

The chain recombines TRBV20-1 with TRBJ1-2, with 7 bases that match TRBD1. The J segment lost 6 bases and the V segment lost 1 base, leaving 5 bases of the junction unmatched. The CDR3 has 13 amino acids. CDR1 and CDR2 from the germline V gene are DFQATT and SNEGSKA (reference sequence). The CDR3 DNA is TGCAGTGCTAGAGTTTCCGGGACAGATGGCTACACCTTC. It codes for CSARVSGTDGYTF.

The rearrangement joins TRBV6-2 or TRBV6-3 to TRBJ2-6, with a weak D call TRBD1 (6 bases). V gave up 6 bases and J gave up 0 bases, with 15 bases separating them. The length of the CDR3 is 17 residues. CDR1 and CDR2 from the germline V gene are MNHEY and SVGEGT. CDR3 coding DNA: TGTGCCAGCAGAACCCAGGGGAGAAACTCTGGGGCCAACGTCCTGACTTTC. Protein: CASRTQGRNSGANVLTF.

The chain has TRBV5-1 and TRBJ2-4; perhaps TRBD2 as D (5 bases). Between the trimmed V and J ends, which lost 6 bases and 1 base, there was a span of 14 bases. Germline lookup yields CDR1 SGHRS and CDR2 YFSETQ. CDR3 length equals 15 residues. The chain's CDR3 is CASTPDPGAKNIQYF. CDR3 nucleotide sequence: TGCGCCAGCACGCCCGACCCGGGGGCCAAAAACATTCAGTACTTC.

This clonotype appeared a few times. The chain uses TRBV5-1 and TRBJ2-7, with 7 bases matching TRBD1. CDR1 is SGHRS and CDR2 is YFSETQ in the germline V gene. V gave up 4 bases and J gave up 3 bases; unmatched junction bases: 7. This CDR3 is 14 amino acids long. CDR3 region: CASSLTGQIYEQYF. Here the CDR3 DNA reads TGCGCCAGCAGCCTCACGGGACAGATCTACGAGCAGTACTTC.

V and J are TRBV3-1 and TRBJ1-5, with D perhaps TRBD1 (5 bases). From germline, CDR1 is LGHDT and CDR2 YNNKEL (reference sequence). CDR3 length: 14 amino acids. The V gene lost 1 base and the J gene lost 7 bases, with 11 bases spanning the gap. In DNA form, the CDR3 reads TGTGCCAGCAGCCAAGCGTGGGAGGGGCAGCCCCAGCATTTT. This sequence encodes CASSQAWEGQPQHF.

DNA for the CDR3: TGTGCCAGCAGCGTGAGGGGAGCGGGGCAAGAGACCCAGTACTTC. It translates to CASSVRGAGQETQYF. The genes are TRBV9 and TRBJ2-5; the match to TRBD2 covers 7 bases. The CDR3 is made up of 15 amino acids. With 2 bases clipped from V and 2 bases from J, the junction kept 6 bases outside the gene matches. Per germline, CDR1 SGDLS and CDR2 YYNGEE. Together with reference TRBV9 and TRBJ2-5, the CDR3 gives the full variable domain: DSGVTQTPKHLITATGQRVTLRCSPRSGDLSVYWYQQSLDQGLQFLIQYYNGEERAKGNILERFSAQQFPDLHSELNLSSLELGDSALYFCASSVRGAGQETQYFGPGTRLLVL.

Only a few counts were recorded for this clonotype. V is TRBV20-1 and J is TRBJ2-7; D might be TRBD1 (7 bases). CDR1 is DFQATT and CDR2 is SNEGSKA in the germline V gene (reference sequence). The CDR3 runs to 15 residues. With 0 bases removed from V and 3 bases from J, the gap between germline ends came to 15 bases. In nucleotides, the CDR3 is TGCAGTGCTAGAGATCCCCAGGGGGGAAACTACGAGCAGTACTTC. It is translated as CSARDPQGGNYEQYF.

This clonotype appeared a few times. The rearrangement joins TRBV6-1 to TRBJ2-3; no clear D. This CDR3 has 13 amino acids. V lost 6 bases, J lost 4 bases, and 11 bases lay in between. Germline V gives CDR1 MNHNS, CDR2 SASEGT. In DNA, the CDR3 is TGTGCCAGCAGCCGTCACCTGGCAGATACGCAGTATTTT. It is translated as CASSRHLADTQYF.

This clonotype has just a few counts. The chain links TRBV15 to TRBJ2-5; TRBD1 might be the D (6 bases). The CDR3 consists of 14 residues. The V end was cut by 0 bases, the J end by 9 bases, with 14 bases between. The germline V gene has CDR1 LNHNV and CDR2 YYDKDF (reference sequence). In nucleotides, the CDR3 is TGTGCCACCAGCAGAGATTTTGGGGGCCTCCCCCAGTACTTC. As protein: CATSRDFGGLPQYF. The variable domain in full, completed from reference TRBV15 and TRBJ2-5, reads DAMVIQNPRYQVTQFGKPVTLSCSQTLNHNVMYWYQQKSSQAPKLLFHYYDKDFNNEADTPDNFQSRRPNTSFCFLDIRSPGLGDTAMYLCATSRDFGGLPQYFGPGTRLLVL.

This clonotype was recorded a few times. V and J are TRBV12-3 or TRBV12-4 and TRBJ1-2; no definite D call. The CDR3 is made up of 13 amino acids. V lost 7 bases and J lost 4, with 13 bases in between. The CDR3 nucleotides read TGTGCCAGCACCCCGTATAGATCCTATGGCTACACCTTC. Translation gives CASTPYRSYGYTF.

This clonotype occurred a few times. V is TRBV7-6 and J is TRBJ2-1, with 8 bases identical to TRBD2. Germline-derived CDR1 and CDR2 are SGHVS and FNYEAQ. The V gene end was trimmed by 5 bases and the J gene end by 0 bases; junction bases not matched to a gene: 6. The CDR3 loop spans 16 amino acids. In DNA, the CDR3 is TGTGCCAGCAGCCGCGAACTAGCGGCCTCCTACAATGAGCAGTTCTTC. Its protein is CASSRELAASYNEQFF.

This clonotype showed up many times. A junction boundary mismatches the germline segment, possibly from a read error. V gene TRBV7-7 combines with J gene TRBJ2-1; 7 bases match TRBD1. Germline CDR1 SSHAT, CDR2 FNYEAQ (reference sequence). The CDR3 sequence is 17 residues long. The CDR3 here is CASSLRNGGQNNNEQFF. The CDR3 coding sequence is TGTGCTAGCAGCTTACGTAATGGGGGACAGAATAACAATGAGCAGTTCTTC.

This clonotype was counted only a few times. The chain is built from TRBV7-6 and TRBJ1-1; D unclear. Trimming took off 6 bases at V and 1 base at J, with 15 bases between the two ends. The CDR3 extends over 15 amino acids. Germline lookup yields CDR1 SGHVS and CDR2 FNYEAQ. CDR3 sequence: CASSTGTPGNTEAFF. CDR3 sequence (DNA): TGTGCCAGCAGTACCGGTACACCGGGGAACACTGAAGCTTTCTTT.

In this sample, this clonotype turned up once. The rearrangement joins TRBV4-1 to TRBJ2-3, with 7 bases fitting TRBD1. This CDR3 region has 13 residues. Trimming cost V 6 bases and J 1 base; bases outside gene matches: 1. Germline V lookup: CDR1 MGHRA, CDR2 YSYEKL. The CDR3 DNA sequence: TGCGCCAGCAGAGGGGGCCGCACAGATACGCAGTATTTT. Its protein is CASRGGRTDTQYF.

This clonotype was found a few times. The genes are TRBV6-5 and TRBJ2-2, with 7 bases identical to TRBD2. CDR1 is MNHEY and CDR2 is SVGAGI in the germline V gene. V lost 4 bases, J lost 6 bases, and 5 bases stayed unmatched. The CDR3 length is 14 residues. The CDR3 is CASSWTGGSGELFF. The CDR3 region has the DNA TGTGCCAGCAGTTGGACGGGAGGATCCGGGGAGCTGTTTTTT.